These 20 T cell receptor beta chains were all obtained from the same sample, sequenced in a study of blood T cell repertoires in COVID-19. Assay: immunoSEQ multiplex PCR; the TCRdb copy retains only in-frame clones and omits some. The repertoire includes 140,000 to 150,000 clones, 80% to 90% of them detected once, and roughly 3% sits in the top ten. Sequencing input: peripheral blood. The receptors originated from a woman aged 55 to 70 with active COVID-19.

V gene TRBV27 combines with J gene TRBJ2-5; weak D call: TRBD1 (6 bases). This CDR3 has 16 amino acids. Germline CDR1 reads MNHEY; CDR2 reads SMNVEV (reference sequence). Trimming pared 3 bases from V and 2 bases from J, leaving 16 bases between. The CDR3 sequence is CASSFFDRFSQETQYF. The CDR3 DNA reads TGTGCCAGCAGTTTTTTCGACAGGTTTTCTCAAGAGACCCAGTACTTC.

V is TRBV18 and J is TRBJ1-2; D possibly corresponds to TRBD1 (5 bases). V lost 4 bases and J 1 base, leaving 16 bases between the germline ends. The CDR3 runs to 16 residues. Looked up from germline, CDR1 is KGHSH and CDR2 is LQKENI. The CDR3 DNA is TGTGCCAGCTCACAGTCGGGAGGGGACCTTAACTATGGCTACACCTTC. Translating gives CASSQSGGDLNYGYTF.

Turning to this clone: Other DNA sequences in this sample translate to the same CDR3. The J gene is TRBJ2-5, the V gene TRBV9; perhaps TRBD1 as D (6 bases). There are 15 residues in the CDR3. Germline-derived CDR1 and CDR2 are SGDLS and YYNGEE. V lost 0 bases to trimming and J lost 2 bases, with 11 bases between them. The CDR3 region is CASSVVQGGQETQYF. The DNA of the CDR3 is TGTGCCAGCAGCGTAGTACAGGGTGGGCAAGAGACCCAGTACTTC.

The rearrangement joins TRBV24-1 to TRBJ1-5; D might be TRBD1 (6 bases). This CDR3 contains 16 residues. The V end lost 2 bases, the J end lost 7 bases, and 17 bases lay between the germline ends. Germline values: CDR1 KGHDR, CDR2 SFDVKD. In DNA, the CDR3 is TGTGCCACCAGTGATTCGACCCAGGGGATACTCCAGCCCCAGCATTTT. Its protein is CATSDSTQGILQPQHF.

The rearrangement links TRBV4-3 to TRBJ2-7, with a tentative D call TRBD2 (6 bases). Trimming cost V 4 bases and J 4 bases, with 17 bases left between them. The CDR3 length is 15 residues. Per germline, CDR1 LGHNA and CDR2 YSLEER. The CDR3 is CASSPGGVEGYEQYF. CDR3 nucleotide sequence: TGCGCCAGCAGCCCCGGGGGAGTCGAGGGATACGAGCAGTACTTC.

This clone was picked up a small number of times. This chain uses TRBV11-2 with TRBJ1-5, with no clear D. CDR3 length: 15 amino acids. V lost 3 bases and J 0 bases, leaving 9 bases between the germline ends. CDR1 and CDR2 from the germline V gene are SGHAT and FQNNGV. CDR3 loop: CASSLNSYSNQPQHF. The CDR3 nucleotides read TGTGCCAGCAGCTTGAACAGCTATAGCAATCAGCCCCAGCATTTT.

The rearrangement uses TRBV5-1 and TRBJ2-7; D gene ambiguous. With 1 base removed from V and 2 bases from J, the gap between germline ends came to 7 bases. Germline V CDR1 and CDR2: SGHRS, YFSETQ. The CDR3 loop spans 13 amino acids. For the CDR3, the DNA is TGCGCCAGCAGCTTGCCTGGAGCCTACGAGCAGTACTTC. Translating it yields CASSLPGAYEQYF.

V gene TRBV11-2 combines with J gene TRBJ1-5; no clear D gene. Trimming shortened V by 1 base and J by 0 bases, and 7 bases separated the two germline ends. This CDR3 spans 15 amino acids. The germline CDR1 and CDR2 sequences are SGHAT and FQNNGV. CDR3 DNA: TGTGCCAGCAGCTTAGCCGGAGGTAGCAATCAGCCCCAGCATTTT. It is translated as CASSLAGGSNQPQHF.

V gene TRBV19 combines with J gene TRBJ2-2; TRBD1 aligns across 9 bases. V trimming: 5 bases; J trimming: 4 bases; junction bases outside the gene matches: 5. The CDR3 is made up of 15 amino acids. CDR1 is LNHDA, CDR2 SQIVND, per germline (reference sequence). The DNA for the CDR3 is TGTGCCAGTAGTTTACAGGGGGCGCGCACCGGGGAGCTGTTTTTT. Its translation is CASSLQGARTGELFF.

The chain employs TRBV27 and TRBJ2-7; a possible D gene is TRBD1 (5 bases). Germline V lookup: CDR1 MNHEY, CDR2 SMNVEV (reference sequence). V was shortened by 6 bases and J by 1 base, with 13 bases between the two germline ends. The CDR3 is 14 residues long. The CDR3 DNA sequence: TGTGCCAGCAGCCCAGGACAATTTTCCTACGAGCAGTACTTC. It yields the protein CASSPGQFSYEQYF.

This clone turned up a few times. Other DNA sequences from this sample encode an identical CDR3 as well. V usage is TRBV3-1 (or the pseudogene TRBV3-2) and J usage is TRBJ1-5; 9 bases are shared with TRBD1. CDR1 and CDR2 from the germline V gene are LGHDT and YNNKEL (reference sequence). CDR3 length: 15 residues. V trimming: 1 base; J trimming: 2 bases; junction bases outside the gene matches: 0. The CDR3 region is CASSQGTGGNQPQHF. CDR3 sequence (DNA): TGTGCCAGCAGCCAAGGGACAGGGGGCAATCAGCCCCAGCATTTT.

V and J are TRBV6-5 and TRBJ1-5, with D possibly TRBD1 on 6 matching bases. The length of the CDR3 is 15 residues. Trimming pared 6 bases from V and 0 bases from J, leaving 12 bases between. Germline-derived CDR1 and CDR2 are MNHEY and SVGAGI. CDR3 nucleotides: TGTGCCAGCAGCCGGACAGTATATAGCAATCAGCCCCAGCATTTT. Amino acid sequence: CASSRTVYSNQPQHF.

The gene calls are TRBV7-8 and TRBJ2-2, with 13 positions matching TRBD2. V dropped 4 bases and J dropped 1; count of bases not matched to a gene: 9. The length of the CDR3 is 19 residues. CDR1 and CDR2 from the germline V gene are SGHVS and FQNEAQ. This CDR3 reads CASSSGLAGVVGNTGELFF. The CDR3 DNA is TGTGCCAGCAGCTCCGGACTAGCGGGAGTAGTGGGGAACACCGGGGAGCTGTTTTTT.

V and J are TRBV9 and TRBJ1-3, with 7 bases lining up with TRBD1. CDR1 is SGDLS, CDR2 YYNGEE, per germline. V shed 3 bases and J 3 bases; nucleotides not matched to a gene: 0. The CDR3 has 13 amino acids. CDR3 amino acids: CASSGDSGNTIYF. The DNA for the CDR3 is TGTGCCAGCAGCGGGGACAGTGGAAACACCATATATTTT.

This clone was detected ten times or more. The V gene is TRBV2, the J gene TRBJ1-6, with 8 nucleotides matching TRBD1. CDR3 size: 15 residues. Germline V gene data show CDR1 as SNHLY and CDR2 as FYNNEI. With V trimmed by 2 bases and J by 10 bases, 7 bases remained unmatched. This CDR3 reads CASSETAGGRSPLHF. The CDR3 DNA sequence: TGTGCCAGCAGTGAAACGGCAGGGGGCCGATCACCCCTCCACTTT.

This chain uses TRBV10-3 with TRBJ1-1, with 9 bases matching TRBD1. This CDR3 is 13 amino acids long. With V trimmed by 7 bases and J by 6 bases, 6 bases remained unmatched. CDR1 and CDR2 from the germline V gene are ENHRY and SYGVKD. The CDR3: CAIKPGQGAEAFF. Written as DNA, the CDR3 is TGTGCCATCAAACCGGGACAGGGAGCTGAAGCTTTCTTT.

The genes are TRBV5-1 and TRBJ2-2; D may be TRBD2 (11 bases). Between the trimmed V and J ends, which lost 4 bases and 6 bases, there was a span of 19 bases. This CDR3 comprises 16 residues. Germline V gene data show CDR1 as SGHRS and CDR2 as YFSETQ. The CDR3 DNA reads as TGCGCCAGCAGCCAGACTAGCGGGACAGGGGCCGGGGAGCTGTTTTTT. This codes for CASSQTSGTGAGELFF.

This chain joins TRBV4-2 and TRBJ1-1; D uncertain. This CDR3 has 15 residues. Germline V CDR1 and CDR2: LGHNA, YNFKEQ. The V and J ends lost 3 bases and 1 base respectively, with 12 bases between them. Written as DNA, the CDR3 is TGTGCCAGCAGCCACATCGCGCTCCAGAACACTGAAGCTTTCTTT. It encodes CASSHIALQNTEAFF.

The gene calls are TRBV5-6 and TRBJ1-5; TRBD1 agrees at 7 bases. Germline V gene data show CDR1 as SGHDT and CDR2 as YYEEEE. V lost 1 base to trimming and J lost 4 bases; unmatched junction nucleotides: 8. The CDR3 contains 16 residues. The CDR3 loop is CASSLWGTEGNQPQHF. The CDR3 DNA reads TGTGCCAGCAGCTTGTGGGGGACAGAGGGGAATCAGCCCCAGCATTTT.

The chain links TRBV28 to TRBJ2-5, with D maybe TRBD1 (5 bases). From germline, CDR1 is MDHEN and CDR2 SYDVKM. The V end was cut by 4 bases, the J end by 0 bases, with 12 bases between. CDR3 length: 15 amino acids. CDR3 in amino acids: CASSSGQGNQETQYF. In nucleotides, the CDR3 is TGTGCCAGCAGTTCAGGTCAGGGTAACCAAGAGACCCAGTACTTC. Drawing the rest from reference TRBV28 and TRBJ2-5, the complete variable domain is DVKVTQSSRYLVKRTGEKVFLECVQDMDHENMFWYRQDPGLGLRLIYFSYDVKMKEKGDIPEGYSVSREKKERFSLILESASTNQTSMYLCASSSGQGNQETQYFGPGTRLLVL.